Listed here are 17 T cell receptor beta chains from one sample, sequenced in a study of cytomegalovirus exposure and HLA in healthy donors. Primers for the PCR totalled 60 Vbeta and 13 Jbeta. The method was immunoSEQ multiplex PCR; TCRdb's version includes in-frame clones alone and lacks a portion of them. The sample carries about 180,000 clones, 76% recorded once. The sample consisted of PBMCs. The receptors were sampled from a man between 18 and 29 years old in good health and CMV-seronegative.

As for this clone: The DNA is left out, because the CDR3 cannot be placed on it with certainty; the CDR3 is given as TCRdb lists it. The chain carries TRBV27 and TRBJ2-3; TRBD2 is the table's D call, not checked against the DNA. The CDR3 has 17 residues if both end residues are counted. CDR1 is MNHEY and CDR2 is SMNVEV in the germline V gene (reference sequence). The CDR3 region is CASSILGLAGQAETQYF.

The gene calls are TRBV7-2 and TRBJ1-3, with 9 bases lining up with TRBD1. Trimming took 4 bases from V and 7 from J; bases not matched to a gene: 11. The length of the CDR3 is 16 residues. Looked up from germline, CDR1 is SGHTA and CDR2 is FQGNSA. DNA for the CDR3: TGTGCCAGCAGCTCTCTCCCGGGACAGGGATCGAACACCATATATTTT. It translates to CASSSLPGQGSNTIYF.

The chain recombines TRBV14 with TRBJ2-5; 7 bases fit TRBD1. J lost 5 bases, V lost 0 bases, and 9 bases had no gene match. This CDR3 is built from 16 residues. Germline loops: CDR1 SGHDN, CDR2 FVKESK. The chain's CDR3 is CASSQDYARGRETQYF. In DNA form, the CDR3 reads TGTGCCAGCAGCCAAGATTATGCGAGGGGGCGGGAGACCCAGTACTTC. The complete variable domain, with remaining parts taken from reference TRBV14 and TRBJ2-5, reads EAGVTQFPSHSVIEKGQTVTLRCDPISGHDNLYWYRRVMGKEIKFLLHFVKESKQDESGMPNNRFLAERTGGTYSTLKVQPAELEDSGVYFCASSQDYARGRETQYFGPGTRLLVL.

The rearrangement links TRBV6-1 to TRBJ2-1; the match to TRBD2 covers 8 bases. Per the germline V gene, CDR1 is MNHNS and CDR2 is SASEGT. The CDR3 length is 16 residues. V was pared by 4 bases and J by 3 bases, with 8 bases of the junction left unmatched. As DNA, the CDR3 is TGTGCCAGCAGTGCTACCAGCGGGGGCCTCTACAATGAGCAGTTCTTC. It yields the protein CASSATSGGLYNEQFF.

The V gene is TRBV6-5, the J gene TRBJ1-1; the match to TRBD1 covers 7 bases. This CDR3 comprises 14 residues. The germline V gene has CDR1 MNHEY and CDR2 SVGAGI. Unmatched junction bases numbered 9, after V lost 7 bases and J lost 4 bases. The CDR3 protein is CASKVGNRGTEAFF. CDR3 nucleotide sequence: TGTGCCAGCAAGGTGGGGAACAGGGGCACTGAAGCTTTCTTT.

CDR3 DNA sequence: TGTGCCAGTAGTATAAGTGACAGGGGGCATCCCTACGAGCAGTACTTC. Translation: CASSISDRGHPYEQYF. The genes are TRBV19 and TRBJ2-7; 10 bases fit TRBD1. V trimming: 2 bases; J trimming: 2 bases; junction bases outside the gene matches: 6. The CDR3 runs to 16 residues. Germline V gene lookup returns CDR1 LNHDA and CDR2 SQIVND (reference sequence).

This chain connects TRBV6-1 to TRBJ2-2; possibly TRBD1 for D (5 bases). The CDR3 is 18 residues long. Germline CDR1 is MNHNS and CDR2 is SASEGT. The ends were cut back, 4 bases at V and 0 bases at J, with 18 bases in the middle. The CDR3 DNA follows: TGTGCCAGCAGTGTAGTATCAGGGCAGGCTACGAACACCGGGGAGCTGTTTTTT. Its protein is CASSVVSGQATNTGELFF.

The genes are TRBV30 and TRBJ2-5, with D maybe TRBD1 (6 bases). The V end lost 2 bases, the J end lost 3 bases, and 10 bases lay between the germline ends. Germline lookup yields CDR1 GTSNPN and CDR2 SVGIG (reference sequence). This CDR3 has 13 amino acids. The CDR3 nucleotides are TGTGCCTGGAGTAGAGCAGGGGAAGAGACCCAGTACTTC. Translated: CAWSRAGEETQYF.

V usage is TRBV28 and J usage is TRBJ2-5; TRBD2 matches 9 bases. The germline V gene has CDR1 MDHEN and CDR2 SYDVKM. The CDR3 covers 16 residues. V was pared by 2 bases and J by 1 base, with 5 bases of the junction left unmatched. The CDR3 sequence: CASSLPPSGIQETQYF. CDR3 nucleotides: TGTGCCAGCAGTTTACCCCCTAGCGGGATCCAAGAGACCCAGTACTTC.

This clone appeared a few times. The chain recombines TRBV9 with TRBJ1-2, with 8 bases that match TRBD1. This CDR3 is built from 15 residues. Germline loops: CDR1 SGDLS, CDR2 YYNGEE. The junction had 10 bases not matched to a gene; V was cut back by 7 bases and J by 2 bases. CDR3 in DNA: TGTGCCAGCGGCCAGGACAGGGTGGGGAACTATGGCTACACCTTC. Protein sequence: CASGQDRVGNYGYTF.

The J gene is TRBJ1-2, the V gene TRBV19, with a weak D call TRBD1 (6 bases). V was clipped by 4 bases and J by 6 bases, with 12 bases between them. This CDR3 region has 13 residues. CDR1 is LNHDA, CDR2 SQIVND, per germline (reference sequence). The CDR3 region has the DNA TGTGCCAGTAGTACCTCAGGGGAACATGGCTACACCTTC. Its protein is CASSTSGEHGYTF.

Notes on this clone: The same CDR3 is also encoded by other DNA sequences in this sample. J is TRBJ2-5 and V is TRBV5-6; no definite D call. The germline gives CDR1 SGHDT, CDR2 YYEEEE. There are 13 residues in the CDR3. Trimming took off 2 bases at V and 5 bases at J, with 10 bases between the two ends. The CDR3 nucleotides read TGTGCCAGCAGCTTACGAGGTGGGGAGACCCAGTACTTC. Its protein is CASSLRGGETQYF.

The chain employs TRBV2 and TRBJ1-5, with 7 bases identical to TRBD1. Germline V lookup: CDR1 SNHLY, CDR2 FYNNEI. This CDR3 region has 14 residues. V shed 5 bases, J shed 3 bases, and the junction held 4 bases outside the gene matches. The CDR3 bases are TGTGCCAGCAGTAAAGACAGGGCCAATCAGCCCCAGCATTTT. It is translated as CASSKDRANQPQHF.

Here the CDR3 reads CASSLVGTGEAFF. The CDR3 nucleotides are TGCGCCAGCAGCTTGGTGGGGACAGGGGAAGCTTTCTTT. This chain joins TRBV5-1 and TRBJ1-1; 9 nucleotides line up with TRBD1. The junction had 2 bases not matched to a gene; V was cut back by 0 bases and J by 8 bases. CDR1 and CDR2 (germline): SGHRS, YFSETQ. The CDR3 extends over 13 amino acids.

The rearrangement joins TRBV5-1 to TRBJ2-7; D remains unclear. The CDR3 is made up of 15 amino acids. With 0 bases removed from V and 2 bases from J, the gap between germline ends came to 12 bases. Germline CDR1 reads SGHRS; CDR2 reads YFSETQ. The CDR3 protein is CASSLVRSAAYEQYF. CDR3 bases: TGCGCCAGCAGCTTGGTGCGGAGCGCCGCCTACGAGCAGTACTTC.

This chain uses TRBV28 with TRBJ2-1, with D tentatively TRBD2 (6 bases). Germline V gene lookup returns CDR1 MDHEN and CDR2 SYDVKM. V dropped 3 bases and J dropped 7 bases, with 13 bases sitting between them. The CDR3 extends over 14 amino acids. DNA for the CDR3: TGTGCCAGCAGTTTGGGTACGGCGGGGAATGAGCAGTTCTTC. This sequence encodes CASSLGTAGNEQFF.

CDR3 residues: CASSVSSGMVNEQFF. DNA of the CDR3: TGTGCCAGCAGCGTCTCTAGCGGGATGGTCAATGAGCAGTTCTTC. The J gene is TRBJ2-1, the V gene TRBV9; 9 positions agree with TRBD2. Germline lookup yields CDR1 SGDLS and CDR2 YYNGEE. This CDR3 is built from 15 residues. The junction had 6 bases not matched to a gene; V was cut back by 2 bases and J by 6 bases. Variable domain in full (rest from reference TRBV9 and TRBJ2-1): DSGVTQTPKHLITATGQRVTLRCSPRSGDLSVYWYQQSLDQGLQFLIQYYNGEERAKGNILERFSAQQFPDLHSELNLSSLELGDSALYFCASSVSSGMVNEQFFGPGTRLTVL.